This TCR beta chain was identified during a study of blood T cell repertoires in COVID-19. The CDR3 contains 14 residues. V shed 3 bases, J shed 0 bases, and the junction held 1 base outside the gene matches. Germline V gives CDR1 SGHAT, CDR2 FQNNGV. Sequencing was performed with immunoSEQ multiplex PCR; in TCRdb, only in-frame clones are kept and a portion is missing. The sample includes approximately 450,000 clones, 80% to 90% of them seen just once. What was sequenced was PBMCs or T cells enriched from blood (not recorded which). This rearrangement joins TRBV11-2 to TRBJ2-5, with 7 nucleotides matching TRBD1. This receptor was obtained from a man aged 25 to 45 who had recovered from COVID-19. The CDR3 region has the DNA TGTGCCAGCAGCTTCGGACAGGACCAAGAGACCCAGTACTTC. The encoded protein is CASSFGQDQETQYF. Filled out from reference TRBV11-2 and TRBJ2-5, the complete variable domain reads EAGVAQSPRYKIIEKRQSVAFWCNPISGHATLYWYQQILGQGPKLLIQFQNNGVVDDSQLPKDRFSAERLKGVDSTLKIQPAKLEDSAVYLCASSFGQDQETQYFGPGTRLLVL.